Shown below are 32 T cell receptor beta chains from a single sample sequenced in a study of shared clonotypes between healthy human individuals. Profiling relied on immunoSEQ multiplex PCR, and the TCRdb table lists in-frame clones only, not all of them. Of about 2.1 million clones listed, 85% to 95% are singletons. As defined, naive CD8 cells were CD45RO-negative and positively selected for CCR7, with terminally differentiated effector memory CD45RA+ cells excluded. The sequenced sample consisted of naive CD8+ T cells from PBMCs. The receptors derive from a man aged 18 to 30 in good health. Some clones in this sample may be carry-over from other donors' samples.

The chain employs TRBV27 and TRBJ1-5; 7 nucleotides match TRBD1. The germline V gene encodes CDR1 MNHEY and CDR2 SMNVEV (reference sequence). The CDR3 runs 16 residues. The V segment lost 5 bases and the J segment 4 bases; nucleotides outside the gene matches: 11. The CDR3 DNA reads TGTGCCAGCAGTCCCCTGACAGGGCAGGCGAATCAGCCCCAGCATTTT. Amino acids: CASSPLTGQANQPQHF.

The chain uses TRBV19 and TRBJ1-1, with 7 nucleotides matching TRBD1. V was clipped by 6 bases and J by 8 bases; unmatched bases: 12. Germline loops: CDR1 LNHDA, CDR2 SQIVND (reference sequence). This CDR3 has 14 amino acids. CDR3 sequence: CASRNRGGTSEAFF. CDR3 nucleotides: TGTGCCAGTAGAAACAGGGGCGGGACTTCCGAAGCTTTCTTT.

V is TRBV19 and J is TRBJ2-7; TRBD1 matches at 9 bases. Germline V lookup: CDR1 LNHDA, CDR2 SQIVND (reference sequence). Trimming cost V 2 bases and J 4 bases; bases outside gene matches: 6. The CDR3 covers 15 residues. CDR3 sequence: CASSILGTGMYEQYF. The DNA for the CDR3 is TGTGCCAGTAGTATATTGGGGACAGGGATGTACGAGCAGTACTTC.

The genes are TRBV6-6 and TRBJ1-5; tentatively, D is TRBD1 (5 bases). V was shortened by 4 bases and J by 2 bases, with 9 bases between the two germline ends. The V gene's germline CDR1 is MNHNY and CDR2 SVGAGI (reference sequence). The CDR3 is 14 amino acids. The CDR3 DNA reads TGTGCCAGCAGTTCCGGGACGGGCAATCAGCCCCAGCATTTT. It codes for CASSSGTGNQPQHF.

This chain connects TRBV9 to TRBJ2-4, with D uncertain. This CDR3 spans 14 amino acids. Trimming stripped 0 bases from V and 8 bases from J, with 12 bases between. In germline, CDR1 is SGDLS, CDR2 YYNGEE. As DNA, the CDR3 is TGTGCCAGCAGCGTAGAGGGCAGGCCTGACATTCAGTACTTC. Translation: CASSVEGRPDIQYF.

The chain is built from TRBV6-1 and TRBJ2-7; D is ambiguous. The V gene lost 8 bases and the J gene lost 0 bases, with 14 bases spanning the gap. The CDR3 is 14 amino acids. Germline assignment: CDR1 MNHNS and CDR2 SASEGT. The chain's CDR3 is CASQVTASSYEQYF. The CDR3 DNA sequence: TGTGCCAGCCAAGTCACAGCGAGCTCCTACGAGCAGTACTTC.

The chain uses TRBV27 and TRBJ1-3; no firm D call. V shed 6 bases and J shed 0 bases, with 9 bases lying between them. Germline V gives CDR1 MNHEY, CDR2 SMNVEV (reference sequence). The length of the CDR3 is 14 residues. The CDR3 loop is CASSQAGSGNTIYF. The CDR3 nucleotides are TGTGCCAGCAGCCAGGCTGGCTCTGGAAACACCATATATTTT.

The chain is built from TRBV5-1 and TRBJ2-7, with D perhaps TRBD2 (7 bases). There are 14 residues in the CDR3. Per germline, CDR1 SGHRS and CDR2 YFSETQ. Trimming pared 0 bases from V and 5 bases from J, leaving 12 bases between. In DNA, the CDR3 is TGCGCCAGCAGCTTGGCGATAGGGGGGGACGAGCAGTACTTC. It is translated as CASSLAIGGDEQYF. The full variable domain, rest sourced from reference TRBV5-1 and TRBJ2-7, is KAGVTQTPRYLIKTRGQQVTLSCSPISGHRSVSWYQQTPGQGLQFLFEYFSETQRNKGNFPGRFSGRQFSNSRSEMNVSTLELGDSALYLCASSLAIGGDEQYFGPGTRLTVT.

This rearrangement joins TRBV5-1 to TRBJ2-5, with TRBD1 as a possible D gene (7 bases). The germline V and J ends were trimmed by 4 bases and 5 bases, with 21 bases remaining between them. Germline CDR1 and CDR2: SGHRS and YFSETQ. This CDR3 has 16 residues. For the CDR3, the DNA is TGCGCCAGCAGCCCCGCAGGGGGGCGAGCGTGGGAGACCCAGTACTTC. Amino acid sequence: CASSPAGGRAWETQYF.

Written as DNA, the CDR3 is TGTGCCAGCAGTTACGGACCAGTCCCCTACGAGCAGTACTTC. Translating gives CASSYGPVPYEQYF. V and J are TRBV6-5 and TRBJ2-7; no definite D call. Germline CDR1 is MNHEY and CDR2 is SVGAGI. The CDR3 extends over 14 amino acids. Trimming shortened V by 2 bases and J by 2 bases, and 10 bases separated the two germline ends.

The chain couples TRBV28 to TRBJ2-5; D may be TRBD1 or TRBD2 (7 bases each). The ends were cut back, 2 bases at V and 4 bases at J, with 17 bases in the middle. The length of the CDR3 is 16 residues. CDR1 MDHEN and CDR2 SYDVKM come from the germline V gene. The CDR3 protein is CASSLPRGGGGETQYF. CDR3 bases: TGTGCCAGCAGTTTACCCAGAGGGGGCGGGGGAGAGACCCAGTACTTC. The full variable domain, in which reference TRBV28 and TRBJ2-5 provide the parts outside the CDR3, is DVKVTQSSRYLVKRTGEKVFLECVQDMDHENMFWYRQDPGLGLRLIYFSYDVKMKEKGDIPEGYSVSREKKERFSLILESASTNQTSMYLCASSLPRGGGGETQYFGPGTRLLVL.

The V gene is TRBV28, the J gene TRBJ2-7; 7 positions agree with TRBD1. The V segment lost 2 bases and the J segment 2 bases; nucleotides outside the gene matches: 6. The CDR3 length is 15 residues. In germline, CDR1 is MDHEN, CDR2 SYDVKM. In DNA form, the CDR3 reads TGTGCCAGCAGTTTAGCAGGGGGTGAGGCCTACGAGCAGTACTTC. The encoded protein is CASSLAGGEAYEQYF.

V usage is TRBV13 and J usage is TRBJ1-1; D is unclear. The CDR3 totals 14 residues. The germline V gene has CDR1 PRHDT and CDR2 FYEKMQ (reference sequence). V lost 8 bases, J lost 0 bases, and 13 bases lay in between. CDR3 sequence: CASRRTGMNTEAFF. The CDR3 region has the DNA TGTGCCAGCCGGAGGACGGGGATGAACACTGAAGCTTTCTTT.

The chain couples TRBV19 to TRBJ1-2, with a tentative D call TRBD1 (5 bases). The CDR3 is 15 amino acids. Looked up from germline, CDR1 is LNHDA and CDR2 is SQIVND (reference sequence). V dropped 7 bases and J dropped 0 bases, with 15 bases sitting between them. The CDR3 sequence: CASIDPGVSNYGYTF. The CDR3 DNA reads TGTGCCAGTATCGACCCGGGGGTATCTAACTATGGCTACACCTTC. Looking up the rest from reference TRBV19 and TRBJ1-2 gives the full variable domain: DGGITQSPKYLFRKEGQNVTLSCEQNLNHDAMYWYRQDPGQGLRLIYYSQIVNDFQKGDIAEGYSVSREKKESFPLTVTSAQKNPTAFYLCASIDPGVSNYGYTFGSGTRLTVV.

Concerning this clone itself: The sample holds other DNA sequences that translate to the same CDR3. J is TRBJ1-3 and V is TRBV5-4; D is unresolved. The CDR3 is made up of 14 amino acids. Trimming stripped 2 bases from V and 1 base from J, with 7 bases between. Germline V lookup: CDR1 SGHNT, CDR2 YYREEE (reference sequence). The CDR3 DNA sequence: TGTGCCAGCAGCTTAGACCGATCTGGAAACACCATATATTTT. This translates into CASSLDRSGNTIYF.

The DNA for the CDR3 is TGTGCCAGCAGCTTTTCACAGACCTATGGCTACACCTTC. Protein product: CASSFSQTYGYTF. The rearrangement links TRBV7-6 to TRBJ1-2, with D unresolved. CDR3 length: 13 amino acids. Trimming removed 3 bases at V and 4 bases at J, with 9 bases between. CDR1 and CDR2 (germline): SGHVS, FNYEAQ.

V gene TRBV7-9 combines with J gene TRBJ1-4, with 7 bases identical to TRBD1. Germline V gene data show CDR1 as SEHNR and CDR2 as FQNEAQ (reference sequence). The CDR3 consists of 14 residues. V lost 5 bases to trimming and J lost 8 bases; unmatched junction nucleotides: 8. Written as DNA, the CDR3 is TGTGCCAGCAGCCAGGACAGGATGGAGGAAAAACTGTTTTTT. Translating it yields CASSQDRMEEKLFF.

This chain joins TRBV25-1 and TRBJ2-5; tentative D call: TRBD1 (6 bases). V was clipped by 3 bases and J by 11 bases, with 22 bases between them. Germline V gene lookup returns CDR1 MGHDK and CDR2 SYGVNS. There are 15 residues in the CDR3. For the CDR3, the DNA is TGTGCCAGCAGTGAGTTTGGTCAGGACAGAATAGGACAGTACTTC. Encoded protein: CASSEFGQDRIGQYF.

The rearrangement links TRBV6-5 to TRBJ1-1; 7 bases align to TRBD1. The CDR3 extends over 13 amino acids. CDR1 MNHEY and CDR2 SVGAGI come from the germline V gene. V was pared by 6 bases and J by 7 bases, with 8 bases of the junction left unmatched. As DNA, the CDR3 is TGTGCCAGCAGCCCAAGGGGGCGGGGTGAAGCTTTCTTT. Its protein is CASSPRGRGEAFF.

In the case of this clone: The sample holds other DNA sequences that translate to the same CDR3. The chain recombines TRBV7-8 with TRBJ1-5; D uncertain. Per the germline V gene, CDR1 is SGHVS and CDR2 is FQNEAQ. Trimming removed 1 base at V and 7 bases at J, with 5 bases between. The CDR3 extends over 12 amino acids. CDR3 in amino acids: CASSLGEQPQHF. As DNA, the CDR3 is TGTGCCAGCAGCTTAGGTGAACAGCCCCAGCATTTT.

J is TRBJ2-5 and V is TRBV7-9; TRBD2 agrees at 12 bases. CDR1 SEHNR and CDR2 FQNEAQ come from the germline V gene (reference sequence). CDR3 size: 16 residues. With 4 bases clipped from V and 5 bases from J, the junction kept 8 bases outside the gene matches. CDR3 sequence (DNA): TGTGCCAGCAGCTCGGTGACTAGCGGGAGAGCGGAGACCCAGTACTTC. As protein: CASSSVTSGRAETQYF.

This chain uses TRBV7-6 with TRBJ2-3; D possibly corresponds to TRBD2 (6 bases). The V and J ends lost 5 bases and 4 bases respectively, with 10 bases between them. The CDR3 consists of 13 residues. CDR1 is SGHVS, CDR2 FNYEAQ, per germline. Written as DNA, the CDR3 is TGTGCCAGCAGCCCGACTAGGGCAGATACGCAGTATTTT. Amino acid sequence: CASSPTRADTQYF.

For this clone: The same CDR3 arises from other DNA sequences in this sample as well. The CDR3 sequence: CASSLLDSYEQYF. CDR3 nucleotide sequence: TGTGCCAGCAGTTTACTGGACAGCTACGAGCAGTACTTC. The genes are TRBV28 and TRBJ2-7; weak D call: TRBD1 (6 bases). From germline, CDR1 is MDHEN and CDR2 SYDVKM. Trimming took off 2 bases at V and 3 bases at J, with 8 bases between the two ends. The CDR3 contains 13 residues.

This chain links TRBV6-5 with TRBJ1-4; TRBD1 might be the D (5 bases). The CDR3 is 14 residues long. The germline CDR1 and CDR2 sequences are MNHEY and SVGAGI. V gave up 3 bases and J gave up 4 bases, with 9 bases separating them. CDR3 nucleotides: TGTGCCAGCAGTTATCAAGGGGTTAATGAAAAACTGTTTTTT. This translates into CASSYQGVNEKLFF.

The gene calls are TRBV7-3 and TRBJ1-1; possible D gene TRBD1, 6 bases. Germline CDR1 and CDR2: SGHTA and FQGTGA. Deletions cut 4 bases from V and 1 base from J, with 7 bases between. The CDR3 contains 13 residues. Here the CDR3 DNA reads TGTGCCAGCAGCTGGACAGCGAACACTGAAGCTTTCTTT. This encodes CASSWTANTEAFF.

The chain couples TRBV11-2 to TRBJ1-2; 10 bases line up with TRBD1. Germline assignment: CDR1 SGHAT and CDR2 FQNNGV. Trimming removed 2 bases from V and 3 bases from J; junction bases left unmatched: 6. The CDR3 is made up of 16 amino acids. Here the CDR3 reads CASSLMTGGEDYGYTF. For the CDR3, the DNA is TGTGCCAGCAGCTTAATGACAGGGGGCGAGGACTATGGCTACACCTTC.

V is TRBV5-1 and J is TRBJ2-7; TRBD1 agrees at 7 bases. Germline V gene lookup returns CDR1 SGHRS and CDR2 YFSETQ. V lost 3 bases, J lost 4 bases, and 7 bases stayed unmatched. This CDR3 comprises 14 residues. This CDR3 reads CASSYGTAIYEQYF. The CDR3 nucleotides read TGCGCCAGCAGCTACGGGACAGCCATTTACGAGCAGTACTTC.

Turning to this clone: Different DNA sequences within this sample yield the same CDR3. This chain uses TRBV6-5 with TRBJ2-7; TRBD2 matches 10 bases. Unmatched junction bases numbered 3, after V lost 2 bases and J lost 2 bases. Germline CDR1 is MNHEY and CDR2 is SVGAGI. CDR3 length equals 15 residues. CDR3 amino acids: CASSYRTSGTYEQYF. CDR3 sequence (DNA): TGTGCCAGCAGTTACAGGACTAGCGGTACCTACGAGCAGTACTTC.

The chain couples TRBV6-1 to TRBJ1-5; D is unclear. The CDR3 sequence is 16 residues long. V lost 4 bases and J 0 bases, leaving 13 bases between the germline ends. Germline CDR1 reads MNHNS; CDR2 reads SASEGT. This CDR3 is CASSVHATYSNQPQHF. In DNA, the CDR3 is TGTGCCAGCAGTGTCCACGCTACCTATAGCAATCAGCCCCAGCATTTT.

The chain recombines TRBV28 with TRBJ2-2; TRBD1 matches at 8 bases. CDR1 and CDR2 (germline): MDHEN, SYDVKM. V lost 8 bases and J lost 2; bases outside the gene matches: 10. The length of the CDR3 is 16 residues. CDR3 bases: TGTGCCAGCCGATCACTGCAGGGGGCTAACACCGGGGAGCTGTTTTTT. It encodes CASRSLQGANTGELFF.

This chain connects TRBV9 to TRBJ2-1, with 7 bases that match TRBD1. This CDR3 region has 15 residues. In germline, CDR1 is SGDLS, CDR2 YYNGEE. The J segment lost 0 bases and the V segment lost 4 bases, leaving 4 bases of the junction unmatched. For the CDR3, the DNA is TGTGCCAGCAGCCCTGGGGACAGCTCCTACAATGAGCAGTTCTTC. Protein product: CASSPGDSSYNEQFF.

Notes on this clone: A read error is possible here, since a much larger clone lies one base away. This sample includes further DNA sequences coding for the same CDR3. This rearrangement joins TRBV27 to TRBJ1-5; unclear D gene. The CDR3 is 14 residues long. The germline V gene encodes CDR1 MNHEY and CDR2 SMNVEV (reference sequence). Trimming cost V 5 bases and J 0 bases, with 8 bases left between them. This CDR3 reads CASSIRDSNQPQHF. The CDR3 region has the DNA TGTGCCAGCAGTATAAGGGATAGCAATCAGCCCCAGCATTTT.